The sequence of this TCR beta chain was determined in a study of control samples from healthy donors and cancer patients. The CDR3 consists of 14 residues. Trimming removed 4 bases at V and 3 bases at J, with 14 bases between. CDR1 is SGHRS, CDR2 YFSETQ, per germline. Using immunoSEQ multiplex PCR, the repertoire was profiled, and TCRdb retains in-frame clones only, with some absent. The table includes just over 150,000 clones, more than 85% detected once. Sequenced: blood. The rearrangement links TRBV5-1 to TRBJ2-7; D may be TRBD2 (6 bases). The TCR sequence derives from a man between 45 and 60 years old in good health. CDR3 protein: CASSPGLPGYEQYF. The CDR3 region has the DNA TGCGCCAGCAGCCCGGGACTCCCAGGCTACGAGCAGTACTTC.